This T cell receptor (beta chain) stems from a study of control samples from healthy donors and cancer patients. This clone was seen more than once but under ten times. CDR1 is SGDLS, CDR2 YYNGEE, per germline. V lost 3 bases to trimming and J lost 8 bases; unmatched junction nucleotides: 10. CDR3 length equals 14 residues. Clones were read by immunoSEQ multiplex PCR, and TCRdb kept only the in-frame ones, dropping some. The sample has around 76,000 clones; approximately 91% are singletons. The sequenced sample was PBMCs. The receptor was isolated from a woman aged 45-60 years with colorectal cancer. The gene calls are TRBV9 and TRBJ1-2; TRBD1 agrees at 7 bases. CDR3 bases: TGTGCCAGCAGCGGAGGGGACAGAATAATGGGCTACACCTTC. Its protein is CASSGGDRIMGYTF.